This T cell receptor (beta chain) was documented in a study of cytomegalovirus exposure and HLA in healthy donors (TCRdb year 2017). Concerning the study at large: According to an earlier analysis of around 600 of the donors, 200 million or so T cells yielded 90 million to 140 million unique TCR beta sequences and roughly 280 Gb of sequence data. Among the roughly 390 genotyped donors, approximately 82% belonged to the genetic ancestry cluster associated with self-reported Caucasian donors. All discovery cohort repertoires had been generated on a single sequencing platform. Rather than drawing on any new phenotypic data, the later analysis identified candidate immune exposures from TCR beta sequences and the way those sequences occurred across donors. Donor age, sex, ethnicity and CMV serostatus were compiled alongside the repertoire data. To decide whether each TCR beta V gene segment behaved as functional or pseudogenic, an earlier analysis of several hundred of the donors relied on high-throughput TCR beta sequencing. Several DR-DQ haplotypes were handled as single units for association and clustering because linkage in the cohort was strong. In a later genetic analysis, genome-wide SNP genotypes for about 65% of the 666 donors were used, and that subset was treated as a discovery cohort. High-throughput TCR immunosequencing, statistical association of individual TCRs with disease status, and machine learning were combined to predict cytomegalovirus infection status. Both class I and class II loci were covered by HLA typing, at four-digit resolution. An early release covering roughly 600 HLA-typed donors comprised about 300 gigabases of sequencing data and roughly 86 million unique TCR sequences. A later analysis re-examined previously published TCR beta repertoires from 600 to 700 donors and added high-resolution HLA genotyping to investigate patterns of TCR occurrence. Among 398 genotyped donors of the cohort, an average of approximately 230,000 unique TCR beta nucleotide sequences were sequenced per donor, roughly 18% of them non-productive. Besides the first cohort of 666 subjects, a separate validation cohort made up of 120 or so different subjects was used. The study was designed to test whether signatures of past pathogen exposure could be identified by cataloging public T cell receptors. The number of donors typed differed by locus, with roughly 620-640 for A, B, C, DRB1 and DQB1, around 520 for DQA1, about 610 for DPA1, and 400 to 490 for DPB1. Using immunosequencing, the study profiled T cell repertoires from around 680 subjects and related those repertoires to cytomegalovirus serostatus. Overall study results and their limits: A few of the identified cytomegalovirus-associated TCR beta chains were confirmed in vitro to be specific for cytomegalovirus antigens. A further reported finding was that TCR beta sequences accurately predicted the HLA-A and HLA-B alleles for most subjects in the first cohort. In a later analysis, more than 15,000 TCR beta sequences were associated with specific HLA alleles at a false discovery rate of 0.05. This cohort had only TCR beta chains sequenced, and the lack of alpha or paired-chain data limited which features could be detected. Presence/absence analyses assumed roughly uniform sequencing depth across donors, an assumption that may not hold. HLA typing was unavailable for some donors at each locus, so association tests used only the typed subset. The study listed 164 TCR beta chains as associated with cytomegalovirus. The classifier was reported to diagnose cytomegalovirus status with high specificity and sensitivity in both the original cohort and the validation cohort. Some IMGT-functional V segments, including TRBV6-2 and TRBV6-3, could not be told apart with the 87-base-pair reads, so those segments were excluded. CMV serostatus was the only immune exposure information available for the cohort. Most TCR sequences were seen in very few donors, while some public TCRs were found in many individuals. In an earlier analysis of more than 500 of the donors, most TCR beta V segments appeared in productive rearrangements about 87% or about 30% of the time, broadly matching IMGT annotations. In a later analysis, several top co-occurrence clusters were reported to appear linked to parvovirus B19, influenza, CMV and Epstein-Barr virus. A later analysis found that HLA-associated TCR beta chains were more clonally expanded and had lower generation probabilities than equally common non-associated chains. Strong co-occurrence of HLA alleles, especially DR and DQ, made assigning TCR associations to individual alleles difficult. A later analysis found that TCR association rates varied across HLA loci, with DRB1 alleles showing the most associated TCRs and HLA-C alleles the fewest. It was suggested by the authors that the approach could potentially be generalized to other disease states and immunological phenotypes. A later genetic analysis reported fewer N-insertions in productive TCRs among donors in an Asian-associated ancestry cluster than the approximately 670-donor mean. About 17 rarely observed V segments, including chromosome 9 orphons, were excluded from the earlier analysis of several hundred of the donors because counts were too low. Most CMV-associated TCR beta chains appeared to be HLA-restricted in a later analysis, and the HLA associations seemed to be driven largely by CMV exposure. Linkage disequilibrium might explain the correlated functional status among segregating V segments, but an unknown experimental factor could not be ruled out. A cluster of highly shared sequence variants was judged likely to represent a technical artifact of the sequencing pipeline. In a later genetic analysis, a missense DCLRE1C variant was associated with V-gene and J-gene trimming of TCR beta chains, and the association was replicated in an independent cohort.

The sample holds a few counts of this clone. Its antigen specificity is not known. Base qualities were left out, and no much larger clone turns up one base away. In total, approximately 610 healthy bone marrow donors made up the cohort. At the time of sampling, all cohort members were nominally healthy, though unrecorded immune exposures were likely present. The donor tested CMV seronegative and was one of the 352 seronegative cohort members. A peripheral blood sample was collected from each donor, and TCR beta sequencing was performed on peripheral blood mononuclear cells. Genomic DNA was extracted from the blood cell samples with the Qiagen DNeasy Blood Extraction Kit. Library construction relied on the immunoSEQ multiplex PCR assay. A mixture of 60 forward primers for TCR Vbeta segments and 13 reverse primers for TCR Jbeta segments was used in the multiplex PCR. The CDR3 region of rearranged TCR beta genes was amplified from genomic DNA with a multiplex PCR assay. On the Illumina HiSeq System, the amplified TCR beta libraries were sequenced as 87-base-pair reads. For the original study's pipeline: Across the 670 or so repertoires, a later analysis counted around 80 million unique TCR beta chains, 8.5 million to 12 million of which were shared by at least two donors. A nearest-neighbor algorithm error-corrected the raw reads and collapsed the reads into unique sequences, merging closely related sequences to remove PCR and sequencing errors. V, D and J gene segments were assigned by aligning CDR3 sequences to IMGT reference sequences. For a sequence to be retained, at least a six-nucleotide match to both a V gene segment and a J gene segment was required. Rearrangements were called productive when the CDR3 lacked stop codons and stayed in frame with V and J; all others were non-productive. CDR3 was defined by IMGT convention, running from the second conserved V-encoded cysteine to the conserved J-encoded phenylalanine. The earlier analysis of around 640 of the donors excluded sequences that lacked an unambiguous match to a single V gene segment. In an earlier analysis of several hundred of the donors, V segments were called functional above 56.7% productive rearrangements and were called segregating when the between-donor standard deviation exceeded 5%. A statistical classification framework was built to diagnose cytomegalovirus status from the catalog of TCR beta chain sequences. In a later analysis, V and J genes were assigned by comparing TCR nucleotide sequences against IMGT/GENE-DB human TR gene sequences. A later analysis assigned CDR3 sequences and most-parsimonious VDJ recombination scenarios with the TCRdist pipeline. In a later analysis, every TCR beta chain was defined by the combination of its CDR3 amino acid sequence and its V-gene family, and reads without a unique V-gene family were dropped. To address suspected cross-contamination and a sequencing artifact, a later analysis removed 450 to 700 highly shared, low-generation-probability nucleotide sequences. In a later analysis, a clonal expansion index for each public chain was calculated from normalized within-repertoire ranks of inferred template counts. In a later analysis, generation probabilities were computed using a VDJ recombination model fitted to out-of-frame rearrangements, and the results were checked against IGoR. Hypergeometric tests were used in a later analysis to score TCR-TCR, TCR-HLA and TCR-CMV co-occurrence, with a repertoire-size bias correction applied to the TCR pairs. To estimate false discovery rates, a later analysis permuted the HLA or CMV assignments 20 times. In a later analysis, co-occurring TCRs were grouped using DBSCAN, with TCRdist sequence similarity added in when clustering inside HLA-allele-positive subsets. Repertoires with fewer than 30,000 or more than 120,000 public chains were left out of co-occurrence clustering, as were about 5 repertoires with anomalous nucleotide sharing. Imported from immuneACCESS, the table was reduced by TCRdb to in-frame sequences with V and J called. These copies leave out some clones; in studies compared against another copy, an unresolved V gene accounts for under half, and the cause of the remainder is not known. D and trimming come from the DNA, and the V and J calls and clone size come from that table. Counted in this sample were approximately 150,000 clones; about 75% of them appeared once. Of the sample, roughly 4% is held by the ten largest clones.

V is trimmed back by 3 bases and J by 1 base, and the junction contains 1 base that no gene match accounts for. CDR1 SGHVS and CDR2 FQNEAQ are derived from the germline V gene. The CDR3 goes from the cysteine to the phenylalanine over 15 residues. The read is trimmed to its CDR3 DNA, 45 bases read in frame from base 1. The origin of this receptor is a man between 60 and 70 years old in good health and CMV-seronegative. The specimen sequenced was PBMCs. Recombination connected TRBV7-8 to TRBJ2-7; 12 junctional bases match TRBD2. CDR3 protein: CASSLGLAGSYEQYF. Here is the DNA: TGTGCCAGCAGCTTGGGACTAGCGGGTTCCTACGAGCAGTACTTC.